This passage covers 16 T cell receptor beta chains from one sample sequenced in a study of T cell responses to AZD1222 COVID-19 vaccine (dated by TCRdb to the early 2020s). The library relied on the immunoSEQ multiplex PCR assay. Imported from immuneACCESS, the table was reduced by TCRdb to in-frame sequences with V and J called. These copies leave out some clones; in studies compared against another copy, an unresolved V gene accounts for under half, and the cause of the remainder is not known. In all, the sample holds about 76,000 clones, and roughly 88% of those were seen once. The ten largest clones capture approximately 4.5% of the sample. This sample's time point label indicates: baseline before first vaccination. The treatment or condition tag for this specimen amounts to: meningococcal conjugate vaccine given as trial control. Sample: peripheral blood, taken on day 0 of MenACWY control vaccination. Receptors were obtained from an adult in good health.

The chain combines TRBV25-1 with TRBJ2-1, with D uncertain. Trimming took 4 bases from V and 0 from J, leaving 13 bases between them. The length of the CDR3 is 16 residues. The germline gives CDR1 MGHDK, CDR2 SYGVNS. CDR3 sequence (DNA): TGTGCCAGCAGTGCCAGAGCTGGAAGCTCCTACAATGAGCAGTTCTTC. The encoded protein is CASSARAGSSYNEQFF.

This chain uses TRBV29-1 with TRBJ1-3; 8 bases are shared with TRBD1. The CDR3 runs to 13 residues. CDR1 is SQVTM and CDR2 is ANQGSEA in the germline V gene. V lost 6 bases and J lost 4; bases outside the gene matches: 5. CDR3 in DNA: TGCAGCGTGGGGGACAGGAGAGGAAACACCATATATTTT. It specifies CSVGDRRGNTIYF.

This clone was seen only once. The rearrangement joins TRBV28 to TRBJ1-1; 9 bases line up with TRBD1. V shed 6 bases and J 0 bases; nucleotides not matched to a gene: 8. The CDR3 totals 16 residues. Germline V gene lookup returns CDR1 MDHEN and CDR2 SYDVKM. The CDR3 region is CASSLMGQGMNTEAFF. The CDR3 region has the DNA TGTGCCAGCAGCCTCATGGGACAGGGAATGAACACTGAAGCTTTCTTT.

The chain employs TRBV18 and TRBJ1-4, with D perhaps matching TRBD1 (5 bases). Germline CDR1 KGHSH, CDR2 LQKENI. Deletions cut 2 bases from V and 4 bases from J, with 11 bases between. This CDR3 is 15 amino acids long. CDR3: CASSPLSGINEKLFF. The CDR3 bases are TGTGCCAGCTCACCATTGTCAGGGATTAATGAAAAACTGTTTTTT.

The chain uses TRBV29-1 and TRBJ1-2, with 10 bases matching TRBD1. This CDR3 has 13 residues. Germline values: CDR1 SQVTM, CDR2 ANQGSEA. V dropped 6 bases and J dropped 2; count of bases not matched to a gene: 3. DNA for the CDR3: TGCAGCGTCGGGGACAGGGGAAACTATGGCTACACCTTC. Translating gives CSVGDRGNYGYTF.

The chain joins TRBV5-1 to TRBJ1-1; D unresolved. V was trimmed by 3 bases and J by 0 bases, leaving 9 bases between them. There are 14 residues in the CDR3. Per germline, CDR1 SGHRS and CDR2 YFSETQ. CDR3 DNA sequence: TGCGCCAGCAGCTGGGGTGGGGTGAACACTGAAGCTTTCTTT. It encodes CASSWGGVNTEAFF.

The genes are TRBV7-9 and TRBJ1-1, with D perhaps TRBD1 (5 bases). Germline V CDR1 and CDR2: SEHNR, FQNEAQ (reference sequence). V dropped 4 bases and J dropped 6 bases, with 9 bases sitting between them. The CDR3 is 12 amino acids. As DNA, the CDR3 is TGTGCCAGCAGCTCCGGGGCCGCTGAAGCTTTCTTT. It encodes CASSSGAAEAFF. Full variable domain (rest looked up from reference TRBV7-9 and TRBJ1-1): DTGVSQNPRHKITKRGQNVTFRCDPISEHNRLYWYRQTLGQGPEFLTYFQNEAQLEKSRLLSDRFSAERPKGSFSTLEIQRTEQGDSAMYLCASSSGAAEAFFGQGTRLTVV.

The gene calls are TRBV18 and TRBJ1-5; tentative D call: TRBD1 (5 bases). The ends were cut back, 1 base at V and 4 bases at J, with 17 bases in the middle. This CDR3 has 17 amino acids. Looked up from germline, CDR1 is KGHSH and CDR2 is LQKENI. CDR3 DNA: TGTGCCAGCTCACCACGGGGTAATCCAGGGCCAAATCAGCCCCAGCATTTT. This translates into CASSPRGNPGPNQPQHF.

The rearrangement joins TRBV6-1 to TRBJ1-5; D gene ambiguous. The CDR3 length is 15 residues. V was pared by 3 bases and J by 3 bases, with 12 bases between. CDR1 is MNHNS and CDR2 is SASEGT in the germline V gene. This CDR3 reads CASSDVAGNNQPQHF. DNA of the CDR3: TGTGCCAGCAGTGACGTGGCCGGGAACAATCAGCCCCAGCATTTT.

The chain employs TRBV5-4 and TRBJ2-3; TRBD2 agrees at 7 bases. CDR3 length: 14 residues. Trimming took 4 bases from V and 4 from J; bases not matched to a gene: 6. Germline V CDR1 and CDR2: SGHNT, YYREEE (reference sequence). The CDR3 sequence: CASSHAGEPDTQYF. CDR3 nucleotides: TGTGCCAGCAGCCACGCGGGAGAGCCAGATACGCAGTATTTT.

This chain links TRBV9 with TRBJ2-3, with D perhaps given as TRBD1 or TRBD2 (6 bases each). From germline, CDR1 is SGDLS and CDR2 YYNGEE. This CDR3 is 17 amino acids long. Trimming removed 3 bases from V and 1 base from J, with 18 bases in between. The CDR3: CASSANRDGTGTDTQYF. In DNA form, the CDR3 reads TGTGCCAGCAGCGCGAACAGGGACGGGACTGGCACAGATACGCAGTATTTT. The variable domain in full, completed from reference TRBV9 and TRBJ2-3, reads DSGVTQTPKHLITATGQRVTLRCSPRSGDLSVYWYQQSLDQGLQFLIQYYNGEERAKGNILERFSAQQFPDLHSELNLSSLELGDSALYFCASSANRDGTGTDTQYFGPGTRLTVL.

The chain employs TRBV28 and TRBJ2-3; 9 bases are shared with TRBD2. This CDR3 is built from 13 residues. Germline-derived CDR1 and CDR2 are MDHEN and SYDVKM. The ends lost 2 bases at V and 12 bases at J; junction bases unmatched: 6. The CDR3 bases are TGTGCCAGCAGTTTAAGAGGGCGGGAGGGCCAGTATTTT. This sequence encodes CASSLRGREGQYF.

V gene TRBV4-1 combines with J gene TRBJ2-5, with D perhaps being TRBD1 or TRBD2 (5 bases each). CDR1 and CDR2 (germline): MGHRA, YSYEKL. Deletions cut 11 bases from V and 5 bases from J, with 18 bases between. This CDR3 spans 13 amino acids. DNA of the CDR3: TGCGCCGTTGGGGACCTTCTGTTTGAGACCCAGTACTTC. Its protein is CAVGDLLFETQYF.

This chain links TRBV30 with TRBJ2-5; no clear D gene. With 0 bases removed from V and 5 bases from J, the gap between germline ends came to 19 bases. The CDR3 is 16 amino acids. The germline V gene has CDR1 GTSNPN and CDR2 SVGIG (reference sequence). DNA for the CDR3: TGTGCCTGGAGTGTACTAAGTATGGCATTCGGGGAGACCCAGTACTTC. The encoded protein is CAWSVLSMAFGETQYF.

This clone was detected a few times. The gene calls are TRBV30 and TRBJ1-3; no clear D gene. V was cut by 1 base and J by 3 bases, with 4 bases left in between. From germline, CDR1 is GTSNPN and CDR2 SVGIG (reference sequence). The CDR3 length is 12 residues. DNA for the CDR3: TGTGCCTGGAGTGGGATTGGAAACACCATATATTTT. As protein: CAWSGIGNTIYF.

V is TRBV4-1 and J is TRBJ2-2; a possible D gene is TRBD2 (5 bases). CDR3 length equals 17 residues. With 0 bases removed from V and 0 bases from J, the gap between germline ends came to 11 bases. CDR1 and CDR2 from the germline V gene are MGHRA and YSYEKL. This CDR3 reads CASSQDLAGSNTGELFF. Here the CDR3 DNA reads TGCGCCAGCAGCCAAGATTTGGCGGGCTCGAACACCGGGGAGCTGTTTTTT.